Presented here are 14 T cell receptor beta chains from one specimen sequenced in a study of blood T cell repertoires in COVID-19 (dated by TCRdb to between 2020 and 2021). The library was prepared using the immunoSEQ multiplex PCR assay. Held by TCRdb, this immuneACCESS table contains in-frame sequences only and omits some clones. Under half of the omission traces to an unresolved V gene where checked; the cause of the rest is unknown. This sample gives 35,000 to 50,000 clones in total; roughly 82% of them show up just once. The ten largest make up roughly 14% of the sample. Sequenced: peripheral blood. All receptors come from a man aged 45-60 years with active or convalescent COVID-19.

The rearrangement links TRBV5-8 to TRBJ1-5, with D possibly matching TRBD1 (5 bases). The ends were cut back, 4 bases at V and 9 bases at J, with 8 bases in the middle. CDR3 length: 11 residues. In germline, CDR1 is SGHTS, CDR2 YDEGEE. The DNA for the CDR3 is TGTGCCAGCAGCGGGGGAGGGCCCCAGCATTTT. Translated: CASSGGGPQHF.

V and J are TRBV11-2 and TRBJ2-1; D unclear. V lost 2 bases to trimming and J lost 8 bases, with 13 bases between them. The germline V gene encodes CDR1 SGHAT and CDR2 FQNNGV. The CDR3 sequence is 14 residues long. CDR3 DNA: TGTGCCAGCAGCTTACAAAGCAACAGCCATGAGCAGTTCTTC. Translated: CASSLQSNSHEQFF. The full variable domain, in which reference TRBV11-2 and TRBJ2-1 provide the parts outside the CDR3, is EAGVAQSPRYKIIEKRQSVAFWCNPISGHATLYWYQQILGQGPKLLIQFQNNGVVDDSQLPKDRFSAERLKGVDSTLKIQPAKLEDSAVYLCASSLQSNSHEQFFGPGTRLTVL.

This chain connects TRBV6-5 to TRBJ1-1, with 7 bases that match TRBD1. V was clipped by 10 bases and J by 6 bases; unmatched bases: 11. The CDR3 consists of 13 residues. Germline V gene lookup returns CDR1 MNHEY and CDR2 SVGAGI. CDR3 protein: CATRQGLTAEAFF. The DNA for the CDR3 is TGTGCCACACGACAGGGCCTAACGGCTGAAGCTTTCTTT.

This clone was seen just once. The gene calls are TRBV7-9 and TRBJ2-5, with D unclear. Germline CDR1 is SEHNR and CDR2 is FQNEAQ (reference sequence). The CDR3 has 12 amino acids. Trimming took off 2 bases at V and 2 bases at J, with 3 bases between the two ends. CDR3 amino acids: CASSLLQETQYF. In nucleotides, the CDR3 is TGTGCCAGCAGCTTACTGCAAGAGACCCAGTACTTC.

The V gene is TRBV5-1, the J gene TRBJ2-7; TRBD1 matches 8 bases. The length of the CDR3 is 15 residues. J gave up 5 bases and V 4 bases, and 11 bases lay outside the gene matches. CDR1 is SGHRS, CDR2 YFSETQ, per germline. CDR3 loop: CASSPTDRVHDEQYF. CDR3 DNA sequence: TGCGCCAGCAGCCCCACGGACAGGGTTCACGACGAGCAGTACTTC.

J is TRBJ1-2 and V is TRBV27; 9 nucleotides agree with TRBD1. CDR3 length: 14 amino acids. CDR1 is MNHEY, CDR2 SMNVEV, per germline (reference sequence). V trimming: 5 bases; J trimming: 5 bases; junction bases outside the gene matches: 6. This chain's CDR3 is CASSPGTGPYGYTF. The CDR3 nucleotides read TGTGCCAGCAGTCCCGGGACAGGGCCGTATGGCTACACCTTC.

Only a few counts were recorded for this clone. This chain joins TRBV18 and TRBJ1-4, with 8 bases identical to TRBD1. The germline gives CDR1 KGHSH, CDR2 LQKENI. The CDR3 totals 13 residues. Losses at the gene ends were 4 bases for V and 7 bases for J; bases not matched to a gene: 2. As DNA, the CDR3 is TGTGCCAGCTCACGGACAGGGAGTGAAAAACTGTTTTTT. This translates into CASSRTGSEKLFF. Supplemented by reference TRBV18 and TRBJ1-4, the full variable domain reads NAGVMQNPRHLVRRRGQEARLRCSPMKGHSHVYWYRQLPEEGLKFMVYLQKENIIDESGMPKERFSAEFPKEGPSILRIQQVVRGDSAAYFCASSRTGSEKLFFGSGTQLSVL.

The chain has TRBV5-5 and TRBJ2-1, with a tentative D call TRBD1 (6 bases). Germline CDR1 SGHKS, CDR2 YYEKEE (reference sequence). The CDR3 extends over 16 amino acids. V dropped 4 bases and J dropped 0 bases, with 14 bases sitting between them. CDR3 DNA: TGTGCCAGCAGCACCCGGACAGACAACTCCTACAATGAGCAGTTCTTC. It yields the protein CASSTRTDNSYNEQFF.

The chain is built from TRBV19 and TRBJ1-5; 8 bases line up with TRBD1. The length of the CDR3 is 13 residues. Trimming took 3 bases from V and 5 from J; bases not matched to a gene: 0. Looked up from germline, CDR1 is LNHDA and CDR2 is SQIVND (reference sequence). The CDR3 region has the DNA TGTGCCAGTAGTATGGACAGGGATCAGCCCCAGCATTTT. This codes for CASSMDRDQPQHF.

The J gene is TRBJ1-1, the V gene TRBV9; perhaps TRBD1 as D (6 bases). Germline-derived CDR1 and CDR2 are SGDLS and YYNGEE. Deletions cut 3 bases from V and 3 bases from J, with 12 bases between. CDR3 size: 14 residues. The CDR3 spells CASSERGADTEAFF. CDR3 DNA sequence: TGTGCCAGCAGCGAGCGGGGGGCGGACACTGAAGCTTTCTTT.

The V gene is TRBV7-9, the J gene TRBJ2-2, with 9 bases identical to TRBD1. Germline CDR1 reads SEHNR; CDR2 reads FQNEAQ (reference sequence). CDR3 length equals 16 residues. With 5 bases clipped from V and 3 bases from J, the junction kept 7 bases outside the gene matches. The CDR3 spells CASSRTGGMDTGELFF. The CDR3 DNA sequence: TGTGCCAGCAGCCGAACAGGGGGCATGGACACCGGGGAGCTGTTTTTT.

This chain joins TRBV13 and TRBJ1-2, with TRBD1 as a possible D gene (5 bases). The length of the CDR3 is 15 residues. Germline-derived CDR1 and CDR2 are PRHDT and FYEKMQ (reference sequence). The V and J ends lost 5 bases and 2 bases respectively, with 15 bases between them. CDR3 region: CASSRFVGANYGYTF. In nucleotides, the CDR3 is TGTGCCAGCAGCCGCTTCGTTGGGGCAAACTATGGCTACACCTTC.

This chain uses TRBV20-1 with TRBJ1-4, with TRBD1 matching 7 bases. The CDR3 runs 14 residues. Looked up from germline, CDR1 is DFQATT and CDR2 is SNEGSKA (reference sequence). J was trimmed by 8 bases and V by 3 bases; bases with no gene match: 9. Here the CDR3 DNA reads TGCAGTGCTAGTCCCACAGGGGTGGGCGAAAAACTGTTTTTT. Translation: CSASPTGVGEKLFF.

The V call is TRBV9, the J call TRBJ2-2; 8 positions match TRBD2. Germline V gene data show CDR1 as SGDLS and CDR2 as YYNGEE. The CDR3 loop spans 17 amino acids. Trimming took 4 bases from V and 3 from J; bases not matched to a gene: 11. The CDR3 loop reads CASSFRAGAADTGELFF. DNA of the CDR3: TGTGCCAGCAGCTTCCGAGCGGGGGCCGCGGACACCGGGGAGCTGTTTTTT.